This TCR beta chain emerged from a study of shared T cell receptors in the human thymus. Generated by immunoSEQ multiplex PCR, the TCRdb table keeps only in-frame clones and is missing some. The sample gives roughly 700,000 clones, roughly 88% of which show up once; 0.0095% to 0.013% is in the top ten. The same sample was also studied in work on human thymus T cells. In that study: Thymus was obtained from resections taken during corrective heart surgery. Overlap was high between thymic repertoires from unrelated individuals, as reported in related research.

This clonotype originated in a boy younger than two with a congenital heart defect. Sequenced input: thymocytes.

The CDR3 protein is CASSYSQGQGNEKLFF. CDR3 in DNA: TGTGCCAGCAGTTACTCACAGGGGCAGGGTAATGAAAAACTGTTTTTT. V usage is TRBV6-5 and J usage is TRBJ1-4, with TRBD1 matching over 7 bases. This CDR3 has 16 residues. The V and J ends lost 0 bases and 4 bases, in that order; junction bases with no gene match: 5. CDR1 and CDR2 from the germline V gene are MNHEY and SVGAGI.